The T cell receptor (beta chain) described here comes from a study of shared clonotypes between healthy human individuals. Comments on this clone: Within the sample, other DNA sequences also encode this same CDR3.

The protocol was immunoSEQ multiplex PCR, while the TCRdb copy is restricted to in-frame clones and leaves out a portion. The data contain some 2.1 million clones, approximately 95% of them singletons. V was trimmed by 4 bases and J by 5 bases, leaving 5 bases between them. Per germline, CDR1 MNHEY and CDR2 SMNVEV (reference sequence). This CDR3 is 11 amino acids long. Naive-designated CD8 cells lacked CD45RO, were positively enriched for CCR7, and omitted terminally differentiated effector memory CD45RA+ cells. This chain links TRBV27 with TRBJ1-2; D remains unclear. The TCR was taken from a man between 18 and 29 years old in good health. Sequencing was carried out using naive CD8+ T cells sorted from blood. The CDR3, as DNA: TGTGCCAGCAGTTCCGGATATGGCTACACCTTC. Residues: CASSSGYGYTF.